These T cell receptor beta chains were read from a single sample in a study of blood T cell repertoires in COVID-19. Profiled with immunoSEQ multiplex PCR; TCRdb holds only in-frame clones, not every one. The sample has roughly 35,000 clones; around 87% are singletons. Material: peripheral blood. The receptors derive from a middle-aged man with active or convalescent COVID-19. Each CDR3 is given with its conserved first and last residue. A D gene is named only where the DNA matches it firmly. Clone size is given for some rows only: seen once, a few or many times, or a class if the clone is expanded.

cdr3_length	v_call	clone_size	d_call	j_call	cdr3_aa	cdr3_nt
15	TRBV5-4	few	-	TRBJ2-5	CASSPSPGGQETQYF	TGTGCCAGCAGCCCCTCCCCCGGGGGTCAAGAGACCCAGTACTTC
13	TRBV28	-	-	TRBJ1-1	CASSPDTGRRAFF	TGTGCCAGCAGTCCAGACACTGGGAGAAGGGCTTTCTTT
19	TRBV19	-	TRBD1	TRBJ1-2	CASSISVRLRDRINYGYTF	TGTGCCAGTAGTATATCAGTTCGATTGCGGGACAGAATTAACTATGGCTACACCTTC
13	TRBV11-3	-	-	TRBJ2-1	CASSLRAYNEQFF	TGTGCCAGCAGCTTACGAGCGTACAATGAGCAGTTCTTC
13	TRBV7-3	-	TRBD1	TRBJ2-7	CASSPGTVYEQYF	TGTGCCAGCAGCCCCGGGACAGTCTACGAGCAGTACTTC
18	TRBV21-1	-	-	TRBJ1-2	CASSKEGQGPLINYGYTF	TGTGCCAGCAGCAAAGAGGGCCAGGGGCCTTTAATTAACTATGGCTACACCTTC
15	TRBV9	-	TRBD1	TRBJ2-1	CASSPRQGPYNEQFF	TGTGCCAGCAGCCCCCGACAGGGGCCCTACAATGAGCAGTTCTTC
15	TRBV28	-	-	TRBJ1-1	CASSLQGGGPTEAFF	TGTGCCAGCAGTCTCCAAGGGGGGGGGCCCACTGAAGCTTTCTTT
15	TRBV19	-	TRBD2	TRBJ2-7	CASSIQGLAAYEQYF	TGTGCCAGTAGTATACAGGGACTAGCGGCTTACGAGCAGTACTTC
14	TRBV14	-	-	TRBJ1-4	CASSQWTSGEKLFF	TGTGCCAGCAGCCAATGGACCTCGGGAGAAAAACTGTTTTTT
16	TRBV5-1	-	-	TRBJ2-7	CASSSLSGAGSYEQYF	TGCGCCAGCAGCTCCCTATCGGGCGCTGGGAGCTACGAGCAGTACTTC
17	TRBV7-9	-	TRBD2	TRBJ2-7	CASSYPGGSPNLYEQYF	TGTGCCAGCAGCTACCCAGGCGGGAGTCCCAATCTCTACGAGCAGTACTTC
14	TRBV7-9	-	-	TRBJ1-1	CASSLLLPNTEAFF	TGTGCCAGCAGCTTACTACTGCCTAACACTGAAGCTTTCTTT
13	TRBV2	-	TRBD1	TRBJ1-4	CASGQAYREKLFF	TGTGCCAGTGGACAGGCCTATAGGGAAAAACTGTTTTTT
15	TRBV5-1	-	TRBD1	TRBJ2-5	CASSPRTGGEETQYF	TGCGCCAGCAGCCCACGGACAGGGGGGGAAGAGACCCAGTACTTC
13	TRBV10-3	-	-	TRBJ2-2	CAISELFPGELFF	TGTGCCATCAGTGAGCTTTTTCCCGGGGAGCTGTTTTTT
14	TRBV7-8	-	-	TRBJ1-1	CASSLEGSNTEAFF	TGTGCCAGCAGCTTAGAGGGGTCGAACACTGAAGCTTTCTTT
17	TRBV7-8	once	TRBD1	TRBJ1-4	CASSLARGQGVSEKLFF	TGTGCCAGCAGCTTAGCGCGGGGACAGGGTGTAAGTGAAAAACTGTTTTTT
17	TRBV5-4	-	-	TRBJ2-1	CASSLEGLDRNYNEQFF	TGTGCCAGCAGCTTGGAAGGTCTAGACAGGAACTACAATGAGCAGTTCTTC
16	TRBV4-2	once	-	TRBJ2-1	CASSQDAGSSYNEQFF	TGTGCCAGCAGCCAAGATGCGGGTAGCTCCTACAATGAGCAGTTCTTC
15	TRBV7-2	-	TRBD2	TRBJ2-7	CASSLVVAGDYEQYF	TGTGCCAGCAGCTTAGTTGTAGCGGGGGACTACGAGCAGTACTTC
14	TRBV20-1	-	-	TRBJ2-3	CSASPYGITDTQYF	TGCAGTGCTAGTCCTTACGGGATCACAGATACGCAGTATTTT
16	TRBV5-1	-	TRBD2	TRBJ2-1	CASRTASAGSYNEQFF	TGCGCCAGCAGGACAGCATCAGCGGGGTCCTACAATGAGCAGTTCTTC
13	TRBV11-3	-	-	TRBJ2-5	CASSLSGEETQYF	TGTGCCAGCAGCTTATCAGGGGAAGAGACCCAGTACTTC
16	TRBV28	once	-	TRBJ2-1	CASSSLGGQSSNEQFF	TGTGCCAGCAGTTCTTTGGGGGGACAGTCAAGCAATGAGCAGTTCTTC
15	TRBV27	-	TRBD2	TRBJ2-2	CASSRLAADTGELFF	TGTGCCAGCAGCCGACTAGCCGCAGACACCGGGGAGCTGTTTTTT
16	TRBV5-1	once	-	TRBJ1-4	CASSHLTGLSNEKLFF	TGCGCCAGCAGCCACCTCACAGGGCTTTCTAATGAAAAACTGTTTTTT